This T cell receptor (beta chain) was retrieved from a study of shared clonotypes between healthy human individuals (dated by TCRdb to about 2020). With respect to the entire study: A few men and two women, aged 18 to 49 years, made up the cohort. For each donor, CD4 naive and CD4 memory were each given three plates, CD8 naive was given two plates, and CD8 memory was given one plate. The study deeply sequenced blood TCR repertoires of 5 or 6 healthy adults to estimate repertoire size and the extent of clonotype sharing between individuals. To increase sequencing depth and limit assay-specific biases, different laboratories used diverse techniques to prepare libraries and sequence TCR repertoires. Between about 0.85 and 9.5 billion PBMCs per donor were obtained by leukapheresis.

As concerns this clone: Its antigen specificity is not known. There are no base qualities to consult, and no much larger clone falls within one base.

On the study overall, not on this receptor specifically: Compared with non-shared clonotypes, clonotypes shared by all four sorted-subset donors had higher generation probabilities. The small number of donors limited the genetic and exposure-history diversity represented. Pairwise subsampling indicated that sequencing depth was expected to affect the degree of clonotype sharing among donors. Roughly 5% of naive CD4, 3.5% of naive CD8, roughly 2.4% of memory CD4, and 0.35% to 0.4% of memory CD8 clonotypes were shared across several donors. Naive subsets generally had larger estimated clonotype richness than memory subsets did. Even with the large sequencing depth, rarefaction of the sorted-subset datasets indicated that sequencing was incomplete. Sampling was restricted to blood, and TCR repertoires in tissues likely differ from the TCR repertoires found in blood.

Donors were healthy HIV-negative adults with no recently reported acute infections or vaccinations. Every donor was a Caucasian adult residing in Nashville, Tennessee, USA. CD4+ T cells were enriched by magnetic negative selection, after which naive cells were positively selected on CD45RA and the negative fraction was taken as the memory subset. After blood collection by leukapheresis, PBMCs were isolated using Ficoll-Histopaque density gradient centrifugation and then cryopreserved in the vapor phase of liquid nitrogen. Analytical flow cytometry was used to check the purity and quantity of every magnetically sorted T cell population. Each sorted fraction had its genomic DNA isolated and then quantified by UV absorbance on a Nanodrop 2000c. TCR CDR3 regions were amplified from genomic DNA by multiplex PCR using the deep immunoSEQ assay. Genomic DNA extracted from each cell subset was distributed evenly over all wells of several immunoSEQ 96-well plates, and each plate served as one replicate. For sorted subsets, around 0.2 ug of genomic DNA, equivalent to 25,000 to 30,000 T cell genomes, went into each replicate PCR. Purified libraries were measured with a Qubit 3.0 fluorometer, size-checked on a Bioanalyzer 2100, and measured again with the KAPA Library Quantification kit. Every immunoSEQ 96-well plate was sequenced on a dedicated single-read 150-cycle Illumina NextSeq 550 flow cell. The source study handled its data this way. Because the immunoSEQ output held only junctional sequences and lacked quality scores, the filtering could not match the filtering applied to full-length reads. Sequences were annotated with PyIR, a Python wrapper for IgBLAST v1.9, and V/J genes and CDR3 were assigned using IMGT germline references. Reads with weak V/J assignments (E-value above 1e-6), missing CDR3, stop codons, out-of-frame junctions, or ambiguous translated residues were removed. V3J clonotypes were defined by identical inferred V gene, J gene, and CDR3 amino acid sequence. Percentage overlap between repertoires was calculated by dividing the number of shared unique clonotypes by the size of the smaller repertoire. Three approaches were used to assess repertoire richness: RTK rarefaction, the Chao1 estimator, and Recon v2.1 estimates of unobserved clonotypes. OLGA was used to compute generation probabilities for all TCRbeta clonotypes that the gDNA method yielded from four donors. TCRdb obtained this table from immuneACCESS and retained in-frame rearrangements with V and J assigned. These tables miss some clones; where compared with another copy, unresolved V genes account for less than half of the shortfall, and the remainder is unexplained. V and J calls plus clone size are reproduced from that table; the DNA served to infer D and trimming. This sample holds some 580,000 clones; approximately 97% were observed only once. 0.045% to 0.07% of the sample rests with the top ten.

The receptor comes from a woman in her thirties in good health. The sample was naive CD4+ T cells sorted from blood. The sample's cell subset or site label, in plain terms: CD45RA+ positively selected.

The nucleotides are TGTGCCAGCAGCCTATCGGTGGTGGCGGAGTATGGCTACACCTTC. Translated, this gives CASSLSVVAEYGYTF. The rearranged segments are TRBV28 and TRBJ1-2, with no reliable assignment of the D segment. The germline V gene specifies MDHEN as CDR1 and SYDVKM as CDR2. Including cysteine and phenylalanine, the CDR3 has 15 amino acids. The read is trimmed to its CDR3 DNA, 45 bases read in frame from base 1. The V end loses 6 bases and the J end loses 5 bases, and a stretch of 19 bases separates them.